The rows below give T cell receptor beta chains drawn from one sample of a study of T cell changes during pregnancy in multiple sclerosis. Sequenced by immunoSEQ multiplex PCR; TCRdb stores in-frame clones only, minus some. The profile shows tens of thousands of clones, 85% to 95% of them singletons. Sample: peripheral blood, taken in the third trimester of pregnancy. Receptor source: a female donor in good health, enrolled as a control in a pregnancy study. Both conserved end residues are part of each CDR3. Fields, in order: J gene, clone size, V gene, D gene, CDR3 DNA, CDR3 protein. The D gene is left open where the match is weak. Rows may omit the clone size; those that give it use once, few, many or a size class.

TRBJ1-2 - TRBV28 TRBD1 TGTGCCAGCAGTGAGGGACAGGCTAACTATGGCTACACCTTC CASSEGQANYGYTF
TRBJ1-2 - TRBV6-5 - TGTGCCAGCAGTTCCGACAGCTATGGAGGCTACACCTTC CASSSDSYGGYTF
TRBJ2-1 once TRBV4-1 - TGCGCCAGCAGCCAAGATAGCTATGGCTCCTACAATGAGCAGTTCTTC CASSQDSYGSYNEQFF
TRBJ2-3 once TRBV4-3 TRBD2 TGCGCCAGCAGCCAATCAAATATAGCGGGAGCAGATACGCAGTATTTT CASSQSNIAGADTQYF
TRBJ1-2 - TRBV7-2 - TGTGCCAGCAGCTTTCGACAGGATATAAACTATGGCTACACCTTC CASSFRQDINYGYTF
TRBJ2-7 - TRBV7-9 - TGTGCCAGCAGCACCACAGAAGTCTCGAACGAGCAGTACTTC CASSTTEVSNEQYF
TRBJ2-2 - TRBV29-1 TRBD1 TGCAGCGCTCGACAGGGGGCGAACACCGGGGAGCTGTTTTTT CSARQGANTGELFF
TRBJ2-3 once TRBV11-1 TRBD1 TGTGCCAGCAGCTTCTTGGGACAGGGCACAGATACGCAGTATTTT CASSFLGQGTDTQYF
TRBJ1-4 - TRBV9 - TGTGCCAGCAGCGCGTCGGGGGAAGAGGATGAAAAACTGTTTTTT CASSASGEEDEKLFF
TRBJ2-4 - TRBV5-1 - TGCGCCAGCAGCTTGGGACAGGCGACAGCCAACATTCAGTACTTC CASSLGQATANIQYF
TRBJ2-7 - TRBV9 - TGTGCCAGCAGCGTAGAGGGAGGACAGGCCTACGAGCAGTACTTC CASSVEGGQAYEQYF
TRBJ2-7 - TRBV7-2 TRBD2 TGTGCCAGCAGCTTAGCAGCGGGAGCCGGGGGGGAGCAGTACTTC CASSLAAGAGGEQYF
TRBJ2-1 once TRBV4-1 - TGCGCCAGCAGCCAAGAAAGCGAGGTCCGGGAGCAGTTCTTC CASSQESEVREQFF
TRBJ2-1 - TRBV7-8 TRBD1 TGTGCCAGTAAGACAGGGCTAGGCAATGAGCAGTTCTTC CASKTGLGNEQFF
TRBJ2-1 once TRBV5-1 TRBD2 TGCGCCAGCAGCCTAACTAGCGGGGGGCCCTACAACTACAATGAGCAGTTCTTC CASSLTSGGPYNYNEQFF
TRBJ2-1 - TRBV6-6 TRBD2 TGTGCCAGCAGTCCGCGGGGGAGCTCCTACAATGAGCAGTTCTTC CASSPRGSSYNEQFF
TRBJ2-5 - TRBV4-3 - TGCGCCAGCAGCCAAGATTTGGGCTCCCAAGGGACCCAGTACTTC CASSQDLGSQGTQYF
TRBJ2-1 few TRBV6-1 - TGTGCCAGCAGTGAAGCGCTCGAGGGCAGGAAAGGGGAGCAGTTCTTC CASSEALEGRKGEQFF
TRBJ2-3 - TRBV30 TRBD2 TGTGCCTGGAGTGTGGCGGGAGTAAACACAGATACGCAGTATTTT CAWSVAGVNTDTQYF